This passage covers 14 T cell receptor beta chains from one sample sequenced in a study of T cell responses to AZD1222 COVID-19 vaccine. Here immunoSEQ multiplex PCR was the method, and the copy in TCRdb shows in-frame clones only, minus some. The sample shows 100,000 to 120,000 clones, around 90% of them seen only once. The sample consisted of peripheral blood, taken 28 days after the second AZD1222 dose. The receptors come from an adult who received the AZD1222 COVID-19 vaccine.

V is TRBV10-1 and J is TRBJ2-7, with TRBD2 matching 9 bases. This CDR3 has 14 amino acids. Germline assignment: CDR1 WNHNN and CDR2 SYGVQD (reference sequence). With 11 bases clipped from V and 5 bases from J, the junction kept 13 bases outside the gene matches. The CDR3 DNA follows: TGCGCCGTCCAGAGTGGCGGGAGGGTCAACGAGCAGTACTTC. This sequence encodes CAVQSGGRVNEQYF.

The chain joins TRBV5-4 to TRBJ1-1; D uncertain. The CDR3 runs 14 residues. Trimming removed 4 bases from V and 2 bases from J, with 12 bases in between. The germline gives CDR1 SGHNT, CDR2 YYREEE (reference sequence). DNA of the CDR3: TGTGCCAGCAGCCATATTGACCCTAACACTGAAGCTTTCTTT. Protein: CASSHIDPNTEAFF.

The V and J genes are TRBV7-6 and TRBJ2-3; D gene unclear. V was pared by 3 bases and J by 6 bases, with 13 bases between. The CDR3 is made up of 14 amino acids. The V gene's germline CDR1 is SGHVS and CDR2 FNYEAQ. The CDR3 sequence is CASSFSGPVDTQYF. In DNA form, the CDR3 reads TGTGCCAGCAGCTTTTCAGGTCCCGTGGATACGCAGTATTTT.

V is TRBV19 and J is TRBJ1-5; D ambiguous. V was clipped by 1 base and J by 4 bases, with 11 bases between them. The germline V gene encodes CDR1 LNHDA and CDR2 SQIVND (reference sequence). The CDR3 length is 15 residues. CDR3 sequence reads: CASSIVLTLNQPQHF. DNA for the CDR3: TGTGCCAGTAGTATAGTTTTGACACTAAATCAGCCCCAGCATTTT.

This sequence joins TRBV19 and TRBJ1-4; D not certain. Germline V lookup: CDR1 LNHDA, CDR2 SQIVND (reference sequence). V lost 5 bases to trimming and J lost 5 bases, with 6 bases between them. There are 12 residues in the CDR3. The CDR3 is CASSLDNEKLFF. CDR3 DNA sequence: TGTGCCAGTAGTTTGGACAATGAAAAACTGTTTTTT. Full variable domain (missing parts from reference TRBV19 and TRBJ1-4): DGGITQSPKYLFRKEGQNVTLSCEQNLNHDAMYWYRQDPGQGLRLIYYSQIVNDFQKGDIAEGYSVSREKKESFPLTVTSAQKNPTAFYLCASSLDNEKLFFGSGTQLSVL.

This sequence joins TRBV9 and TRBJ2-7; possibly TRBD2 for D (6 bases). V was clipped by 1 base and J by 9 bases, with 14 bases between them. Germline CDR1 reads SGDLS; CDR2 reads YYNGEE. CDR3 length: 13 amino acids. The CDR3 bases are TGTGCCAGCAGCGTATCGTCTGGGGGGTGGCAGTACTTC. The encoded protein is CASSVSSGGWQYF. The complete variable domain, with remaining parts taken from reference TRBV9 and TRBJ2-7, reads DSGVTQTPKHLITATGQRVTLRCSPRSGDLSVYWYQQSLDQGLQFLIQYYNGEERAKGNILERFSAQQFPDLHSELNLSSLELGDSALYFCASSVSSGGWQYFGPGTRLTVT.

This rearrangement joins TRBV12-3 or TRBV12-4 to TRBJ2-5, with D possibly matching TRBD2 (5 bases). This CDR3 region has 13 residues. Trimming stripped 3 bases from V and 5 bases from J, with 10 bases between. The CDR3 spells CASSFGQRETQYF. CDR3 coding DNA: TGTGCCAGCAGTTTTGGGCAGCGGGAGACCCAGTACTTC.

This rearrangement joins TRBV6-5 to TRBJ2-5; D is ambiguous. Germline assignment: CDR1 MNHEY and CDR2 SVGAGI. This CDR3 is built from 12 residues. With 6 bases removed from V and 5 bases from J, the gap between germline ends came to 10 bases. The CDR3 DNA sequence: TGTGCCAGCAGAGGCCTGACCGAGACCCAGTACTTC. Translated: CASRGLTETQYF.

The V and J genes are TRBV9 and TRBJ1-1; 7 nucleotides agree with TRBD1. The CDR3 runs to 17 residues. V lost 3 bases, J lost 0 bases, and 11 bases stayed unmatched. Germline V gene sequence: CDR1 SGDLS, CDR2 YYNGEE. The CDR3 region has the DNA TGTGCCAGCAGCGCTCAGGACAGGAACCTTATGAACACTGAAGCTTTCTTT. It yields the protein CASSAQDRNLMNTEAFF.

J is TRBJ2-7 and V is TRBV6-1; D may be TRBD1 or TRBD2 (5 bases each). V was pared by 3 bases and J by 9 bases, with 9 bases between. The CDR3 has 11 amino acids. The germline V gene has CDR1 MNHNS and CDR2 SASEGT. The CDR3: CASSETRGQYF. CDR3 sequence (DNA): TGTGCCAGCAGTGAGACGAGGGGGCAGTACTTC.

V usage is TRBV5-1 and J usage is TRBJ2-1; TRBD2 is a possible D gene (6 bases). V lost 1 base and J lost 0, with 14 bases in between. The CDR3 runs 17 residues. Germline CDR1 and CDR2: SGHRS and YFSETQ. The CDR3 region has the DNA TGCGCCAGCAGCTTGCGCCTTGCGGGGAGCTCCTACAATGAGCAGTTCTTC. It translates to CASSLRLAGSSYNEQFF.

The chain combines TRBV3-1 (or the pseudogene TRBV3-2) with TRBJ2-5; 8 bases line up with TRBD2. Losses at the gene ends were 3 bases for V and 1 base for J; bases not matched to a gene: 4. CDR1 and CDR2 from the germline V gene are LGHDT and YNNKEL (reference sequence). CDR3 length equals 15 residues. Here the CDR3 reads CASSQELAAQETQYF. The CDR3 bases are TGTGCCAGCAGCCAGGAACTAGCGGCCCAAGAGACCCAGTACTTC.

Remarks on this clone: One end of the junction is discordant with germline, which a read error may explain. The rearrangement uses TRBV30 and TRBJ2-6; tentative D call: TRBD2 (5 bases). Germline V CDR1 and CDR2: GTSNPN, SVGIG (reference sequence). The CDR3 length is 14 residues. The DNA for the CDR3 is TGTGCCGGGAGCGTGGGTTCTGGGGCCAACGTCCTGACTTTC. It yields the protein CAGSVGSGANVLTF.

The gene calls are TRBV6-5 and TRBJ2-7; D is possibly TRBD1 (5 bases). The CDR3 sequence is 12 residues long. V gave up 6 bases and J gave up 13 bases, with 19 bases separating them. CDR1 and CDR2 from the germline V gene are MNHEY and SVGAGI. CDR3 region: CASSPGNRFFYF. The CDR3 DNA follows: TGTGCCAGCAGCCCAGGGAACAGGTTCTTTTACTTC.